A single sample is the source of the 14 T cell receptor beta chains below, sequenced in a study. The sorted Tregs were CD4+CD25+CD127-/low cells. TCRdb independently ran MiXCR on the 5' RACE reads; one entry per CDR3 protein. This table holds 9,500 to 14,000 distinct CDR3 sequences, around 28% found once. Sequenced: Tregs sorted from a lymph node. Receptors were obtained from a female donor with breast cancer.

This clonotype is medium-sized by share. The V gene is TRBV7-9, the J gene TRBJ2-5, with TRBD1 matching over 9 bases. The V and J ends lost 7 bases and 1 base, in that order; junction bases with no gene match: 10. CDR3 length equals 16 residues. CDR1 and CDR2 from the germline V gene are SEHNR and FQNEAQ (reference sequence). The DNA of the CDR3 is TGTGCCAGCACCTCTCAATTGACAGGGGGCCAAGAGACCCAGTACTTC. Translation gives CASTSQLTGGQETQYF.

CDR3 sequence reads: CASSLGPALKPEAFF. CDR3 sequence (DNA): TGTGCCAGCAGCTTAGGTCCTGCTCTGAAGCCTGAAGCTTTCTTT. The V and J genes are TRBV11-2 and TRBJ1-1; no definite D call. V shed 1 base and J shed 6 bases, with 15 bases lying between them. Germline V gene sequence: CDR1 SGHAT, CDR2 FQNNGV. The CDR3 length is 15 residues.

Comment on this clonotype: A much larger clone differs from this one at a single base, so this may be a read error. No conserved phenylalanine or tryptophan is present at the end of the CDR3, so a read error is the likely explanation. The chain recombines TRBV5-1 with TRBJ2-7; 11 positions agree with TRBD2. The CDR3 sequence is 16 residues long. V lost 5 bases to trimming and J lost 2 bases; unmatched junction nucleotides: 9. Germline CDR1 and CDR2: SGHRS and YFSETQ. The CDR3 DNA reads TGCGCCAGCAGGTTCGGGGGGACTAGCGGCGCCTACGAGCAGTACTCC. It is translated as CASRFGGTSGAYEQYS.

This clonotype is termed medium-sized (0.01 to 0.1%). This rearrangement joins TRBV4-2 to TRBJ2-1; possible D gene TRBD1, 5 bases. This CDR3 is built from 14 residues. The V gene's germline CDR1 is LGHNA and CDR2 YNFKEQ. The ends were cut back, 0 bases at V and 4 bases at J, with 7 bases in the middle. The DNA for the CDR3 is TGTGCCAGCAGCCAAGACAGGGTGTACAATGAGCAGTTCTTC. Amino acid sequence: CASSQDRVYNEQFF.

This clonotype has a count of ten or more. The chain employs TRBV20-1 and TRBJ2-1, with no clear D. The CDR3 covers 12 residues. Germline assignment: CDR1 DFQATT and CDR2 SNEGSKA (reference sequence). V shed 1 base and J shed 7 bases, with 8 bases lying between them. CDR3 sequence reads: CSARARVNEQFF. CDR3 sequence (DNA): TGCAGTGCTAGAGCTAGGGTTAATGAGCAGTTCTTC.

As for this clonotype: A read error may account for a junction end that differs from germline. The chain links TRBV2 to TRBJ1-5; D gene ambiguous. Germline CDR1 is SNHLY and CDR2 is FYNNEI. This CDR3 contains 14 residues. The CDR3 spells CARRSDYSNQPQHF. The CDR3 nucleotides read TGTGCCCGCAGGTCGGACTATAGCAATCAGCCCCAGCATTTT.

Note on this clonotype: This may come from a read error, since a much larger clone is one base off. V is TRBV7-9 and J is TRBJ2-1, with D possibly matching TRBD1 (6 bases). CDR1 SEHNR and CDR2 FQNEAQ come from the germline V gene (reference sequence). V was pared by 6 bases and J by 9 bases, with 12 bases between. The CDR3 runs 12 residues. As DNA, the CDR3 is TGTGCCAGCAGTTTGGGGGCCCTTGAGCAGTTCTTC. It codes for CASSLGALEQFF.

The gene calls are TRBV4-2 and TRBJ1-4; possibly TRBD1 for D (6 bases). The germline V gene has CDR1 LGHNA and CDR2 YNFKEQ. The CDR3 is 14 residues long. V dropped 3 bases and J dropped 2 bases, with 7 bases sitting between them. DNA of the CDR3: TGTGCCAGCAGCCATACAGGGACTAATGAAAAACTGTTTTTT. Its translation is CASSHTGTNEKLFF.

This clonotype was observed once. The chain carries TRBV6-5 and TRBJ1-2; D not resolved. CDR1 MNHEY and CDR2 SVGAGI come from the germline V gene. This CDR3 region has 13 residues. The V end lost 5 bases, the J end lost 0 bases, and 7 bases lay between the germline ends. The CDR3: CASSRHANYGYTF. DNA for the CDR3: TGTGCCAGCAGTCGGCACGCTAACTATGGCTACACCTTC.

The J gene is TRBJ1-2, the V gene TRBV7-8; 10 positions agree with TRBD1. The CDR3 has 15 amino acids. The trim removed 5 bases at V and 7 bases at J, leaving 10 bases unmatched. The V gene's germline CDR1 is SGHVS and CDR2 FQNEAQ. The CDR3 bases are TGTGCCAGCAGCCCCCGGACAGGGGGAGTCCTTGGCTACACCTTC. Translation: CASSPRTGGVLGYTF.

The chain is built from TRBV6-2 or TRBV6-3 and TRBJ1-1; D is perhaps TRBD1 (5 bases). Looked up from germline, CDR1 is MNHEY and CDR2 is SVGEGT. This CDR3 spans 15 amino acids. V was trimmed by 1 base and J by 1 base, leaving 10 bases between them. CDR3 sequence reads: CASSYLGRSNTEAFF. The CDR3 DNA sequence: TGTGCCAGCAGTTACTTGGGACGCTCGAACACTGAAGCTTTCTTT.

The chain combines TRBV20-1 with TRBJ2-7, with a weak D call TRBD2 (5 bases). Germline V gives CDR1 DFQATT, CDR2 SNEGSKA (reference sequence). This CDR3 is 13 amino acids long. V lost 6 bases and J 0 bases, leaving 12 bases between the germline ends. The CDR3 coding sequence is TGCAGTGCCAAACCTAGCAGCTCCTACGAGCAGTACTTC. Encoded protein: CSAKPSSSYEQYF.

About this clonotype itself: A much larger clone is a single base away; this may be a read error. V is TRBV20-1 and J is TRBJ2-7; D is unclear. In germline, CDR1 is DFQATT, CDR2 SNEGSKA (reference sequence). The CDR3 totals 13 residues. CDR3 loop: CSASDGLSHEQYF. The CDR3, as DNA: TGCAGTGCTAGCGATGGGCTCTCCCACGAGCAGTACTTC.

The chain is built from TRBV5-5 and TRBJ2-5; 9 bases agree with TRBD1. Per the germline V gene, CDR1 is SGHKS and CDR2 is YYEKEE (reference sequence). Unmatched junction bases numbered 14, after V lost 6 bases and J lost 5 bases. CDR3 length: 16 amino acids. CDR3 in DNA: TGTGCCAGCAACCCTTCTGGACAGGGGTTTTTGGAGACCCAGTACTTC. Translated, it gives CASNPSGQGFLETQYF.